This T cell receptor beta chain originates from a study of cytomegalovirus exposure and HLA in healthy donors. General study findings and limits: Later, an analysis found that TCR clusters from the first cohort tended to co-occur in the 120 or so validation repertoires. The study flagged roughly 160 TCR beta chains as cytomegalovirus-associated.

Turning to this clone: The antigen is undetermined.

The method was immunoSEQ multiplex PCR; TCRdb's version includes in-frame clones alone and lacks a portion of them. This sample has tens of thousands of clones, with roughly 93% found just once. After removal of 8 bases from V and 7 bases from J, the junction contained 14 bases not matched to a gene. The germline V gene encodes CDR1 SNHLY and CDR2 FYNNEI. The CDR3 spans 15 residues. V and J are TRBV2 and TRBJ1-5; 7 bases are shared with TRBD1. Source material: PBMCs. The TCR was taken from a man between 25 and 39 years old in good health and CMV-seronegative. The CDR3 DNA follows: TGTGCCAGCTGCGATGACAGGGTTAGCGGACAGCCCCAGCATTTT. Its translation is CASCDDRVSGQPQHF.